A selection of T cell receptor beta chains follows, all from one sample in a study of T-cell reconstitution after alpha-beta-depleted transplantation in children. Via MiXCR, TCRdb re-called the PCR reads, giving one row per CDR3 protein. The sample consists of fewer than 120,000 distinct CDR3 sequences, 10% of them appearing once. This sample comprised PBMCs from the stem cell graft donor, obtained from the stem cell graft. These TCRs come from a human donor who donated a stem cell graft to a child with acute lymphoblastic leukemia. The CDR3 runs from the conserved cysteine through the conserved F or W. Not every row has a clone size; where given, it reads once, few, many or a size class.

clone_size v_call cdr3_aa
many TRBV20-1 CSARPSDRVNSGANVLTF
many TRBV4-2 CASSQERPSGSIDPYNEQFF
many TRBV10-3 CAISSGRQRNGYTF
many TRBV6-1 CASSSSGGAWGQYF
many TRBV11-2 CASSYGQGGIAEAFF
many TRBV18 CASSPGQVETQYF
NA TRBV5-1 CASSAMATSGQETQYF
many TRBV10-3 CAISEGLAETTDTQYF
many TRBV19 CASSIHGETQYF
many TRBV29-1 CSVIQGWEQYF
many TRBV29-1 CSVGIRAVGGGTEAFF
many TRBV29-1 CSVEAWGGSYNEQFF
NA TRBV4-3 CASSQETSGGVFPDNGQFF
many TRBV20-1 CSARWTAESEAFF
many TRBV5-1 CASSGRGNLVYEQYF
many TRBV20-1 CSARVQSVDYGYTF
many TRBV7-9 CASSIGTGGTDTQYF
many TRBV29-1 CSVTGTSVNTGELFF
many TRBV7-3 CASSLTFGGQETQYF
many TRBV5-1 CASSLPSGEGTDTQYF
NA TRBV27 CARSTGNYGYTF
many TRBV6-2/TRBV6-3 CASSYGPRTGANVLTF
few TRBV5-8 CASSLVRLVSYEQYF
many TRBV29-1 CSVGSSGANVLTF
many TRBV5-1 CASSLARLAGEQETQYF
many TRBV27 CASSLGQAPYTEQFF
many TRBV12-3/TRBV12-4 CASSPQEGGRKETQYF
many TRBV7-2 CASSQGLLNTEAFF
many TRBV7-2 CASSLVSGGGYNEQFF
many TRBV6-4 CASSDTSGSSNWLWKYF
many TRBV24-1 CATSDHSSPYGYTF
NA TRBV20-1 CCARGLAGTSTLQETQYF
NA TRBV5-5 CAIGLGPFPQETQYF